This record looks at one TCR beta chain sequence and its context. What it binds is not known. TCRdb's copy holds only in-frame clones and misses some; the assay was immunoSEQ multiplex PCR. Of roughly 150,000 clones in the sample, 80% to 90% were seen once. The data were taken from a study of T cell responses to AZD1222 COVID-19 vaccine. Study findings and constraints: Variant regions that are unmutated are reportedly the target of nearly half of spike-specific TCRs.

Second-dose intervals of approximately 4 or approximately 12 weeks were pooled. The V gene end was trimmed by 7 bases and the J gene end by 1 base; junction bases not matched to a gene: 6. The CDR3 consists of 15 residues. Germline V gives CDR1 MNHEY, CDR2 SVGEGT. J is TRBJ2-2 and V is TRBV6-2 or TRBV6-3; 7 positions match TRBD1. Sample: peripheral blood, taken 28 days after the second AZD1222 dose. This TCR was sampled from an adult who received the AZD1222 COVID-19 vaccine. CDR3 sequence: CASNPTGLNTGELFF. The CDR3 nucleotides are TGTGCCAGCAACCCGACAGGGTTGAACACCGGGGAGCTGTTTTTT.